The sequence of this T cell receptor (beta chain) was determined in a study of T-cell memory formation after mild COVID-19. Study information: There were largely donor-specific TCR clusters. The study, taken as a whole, reports: Of the contracting clones, CD4+ ones lay mainly in CM and EM, and CD8+ ones in EMRA. There were some responding clones in pre-infection memory, which suggested that cross-reactive memory had joined.

TCRdb re-analysed the 5' RACE reads in MiXCR, keeping a single row per CDR3 protein. The sample consists of 450,000 to 650,000 distinct CDR3 sequences, less than 25% of them appearing once. On this clonotype itself: Its antigen is currently unknown.

The CDR3 runs to 11 residues. Trimming removed 8 bases at V and 7 bases at J, with 14 bases between. Germline V CDR1 and CDR2: GTSNPN, SVGIG (reference sequence). The clonotype comes from an adult woman who had mild COVID-19 (a few samples of this study predate the infection). Cell type and time point are not known. The J gene is TRBJ2-5, the V gene TRBV30, with D maybe TRBD2 (6 bases). The sequenced material came from PBMCs or a T cell subset sorted from them (not recorded which). The CDR3 reads CASGLTGTQYF. The CDR3, as DNA: TGTGCCAGTGGACTAACCGGGACCCAGTACTTC. Drawing the rest from reference TRBV30 and TRBJ2-5, the complete variable domain is SQTIHQWPATLVQPVGSPLSLECTVEGTSNPNLYWYRQAAGRGLQLLFYSVGIGQISSEVPQNLSASRPQDRQFILSSKKLLLSDSGFYLCASGLTGTQYFGPGTRLLVL.